These 9 T cell receptor beta chains share one sample of origin, sequenced in a study of T cell responses to AZD1222 COVID-19 vaccine (dated by TCRdb to the early 2020s). Interpreted using the paper, the time point label stands for: about 28 days (+/-7) after the second vaccine dose. Receptor libraries were prepared by the immunoSEQ multiplex PCR assay. Imported from immuneACCESS, the table was reduced by TCRdb to in-frame sequences with V and J called. These copies leave out some clones; in studies compared against another copy, an unresolved V gene accounts for under half, and the cause of the remainder is not known. The sample table lists approximately 89,000 clones, about 93% of them with a count of one. The ten largest account for 11% of the sample. The sample consisted of peripheral blood, taken 28 days after the second AZD1222 dose. The receptors were sampled from an adult who received the AZD1222 COVID-19 vaccine.

The chain joins TRBV19 to TRBJ2-1; D is ambiguous. The CDR3 length is 16 residues. Between the trimmed V and J ends, which lost 6 bases and 1 base, there was a span of 16 bases. Germline CDR1 and CDR2: LNHDA and SQIVND (reference sequence). The CDR3 loop is CASRSSALNSYNEQFF. CDR3 DNA: TGTGCCAGTAGATCATCAGCATTAAATTCCTACAATGAGCAGTTCTTC. Using reference TRBV19 and TRBJ2-1 for the parts outside the CDR3, the full variable domain is DGGITQSPKYLFRKEGQNVTLSCEQNLNHDAMYWYRQDPGQGLRLIYYSQIVNDFQKGDIAEGYSVSREKKESFPLTVTSAQKNPTAFYLCASRSSALNSYNEQFFGPGTRLTVL.

In this sample, this clone turned up once. The V gene is TRBV2, the J gene TRBJ2-3; either TRBD1 or TRBD2 may supply D (5 bases each). Between the trimmed V and J ends, which lost 6 bases and 4 bases, there was a span of 14 bases. The CDR3 is made up of 14 amino acids. Germline values: CDR1 SNHLY, CDR2 FYNNEI. CDR3 amino acids: CASRGPLSADTQYF. DNA for the CDR3: TGTGCCAGCAGGGGGCCCCTTAGCGCAGATACGCAGTATTTT.

The chain carries TRBV18 and TRBJ1-2, with D possibly being TRBD1 (6 bases). The length of the CDR3 is 14 residues. The germline CDR1 and CDR2 sequences are KGHSH and LQKENI. V lost 3 bases and J lost 4, with 12 bases in between. The CDR3 loop reads CASSPAGGIYGYTF. For the CDR3, the DNA is TGTGCCAGCTCACCGGCCGGGGGCATCTATGGCTACACCTTC.

The CDR3 protein is CASSPGTGYNEQFF. In DNA form, the CDR3 reads TGTGCCAGCAGCCCGGGGACAGGGTACAATGAGCAGTTCTTC. This sequence joins TRBV7-3 and TRBJ2-1; TRBD1 matches 9 bases. From germline, CDR1 is SGHTA and CDR2 FQGTGA. V trimming: 5 bases; J trimming: 4 bases; junction bases outside the gene matches: 3. This CDR3 is built from 14 residues.

This clone was seen a few times. The chain couples TRBV11-3 to TRBJ1-4; TRBD1 might be the D (6 bases). Germline values: CDR1 SGHNT, CDR2 YENEEA. Trimming removed 3 bases at V and 8 bases at J, with 16 bases between. The CDR3 is 15 residues long. The CDR3 loop is CASSFFGGLGEKLFF. The CDR3 bases are TGTGCCAGCAGCTTTTTCGGGGGGCTAGGCGAAAAACTGTTTTTT. Variable domain in full (rest from reference TRBV11-3 and TRBJ1-4): EAGVVQSPRYKIIEKKQPVAFWCNPISGHNTLYWYLQNLGQGPELLIRYENEEAVDDSQLPKDRFSAERLKGVDSTLKIQPAELGDSAVYLCASSFFGGLGEKLFFGSGTQLSVL.

The rearrangement joins TRBV6-4 to TRBJ2-4, with TRBD2 matching 9 bases. Germline CDR1 and CDR2: MRHNA and SNTAGT. V lost 6 bases to trimming and J lost 15 bases; unmatched junction nucleotides: 12. CDR3 length: 13 residues. The CDR3 nucleotides are TGTGCCAGCAGCCTCGACGGGGCGGGAGGGTTGTACTTC. Protein sequence: CASSLDGAGGLYF.

V gene TRBV11-2 combines with J gene TRBJ2-1, with 8 positions matching TRBD1. The CDR3 extends over 16 amino acids. V lost 5 bases, J lost 0 bases, and 6 bases stayed unmatched. Germline V gene sequence: CDR1 SGHAT, CDR2 FQNNGV. CDR3 sequence (DNA): TGTGCCAGCAGCCGTCCCGGGACAGGCTCCTACAATGAGCAGTTCTTC. Translating it yields CASSRPGTGSYNEQFF.

The chain employs TRBV19 and TRBJ1-4, with 8 nucleotides matching TRBD1. From germline, CDR1 is LNHDA and CDR2 SQIVND (reference sequence). This CDR3 has 12 residues. V dropped 7 bases and J dropped 12; count of bases not matched to a gene: 7. The CDR3 DNA is TGTGCCAGTACCCGGGACAGGCGGGAACTGTTTTTT. As protein: CASTRDRRELFF.

The chain couples TRBV27 to TRBJ1-2; 9 nucleotides agree with TRBD1. The germline V gene encodes CDR1 MNHEY and CDR2 SMNVEV (reference sequence). The CDR3 consists of 13 residues. The V and J ends lost 6 bases and 4 bases, in that order; junction bases with no gene match: 3. The CDR3: CASSPDRGYGYTF. DNA for the CDR3: TGTGCCAGCAGCCCGGACAGGGGCTATGGCTACACCTTC.